Listed below are T cell receptor beta chains from one sample, sequenced in a study of blood T cell repertoires in COVID-19. Clones were sequenced by immunoSEQ multiplex PCR, and TCRdb holds only the in-frame ones, with some missing. The sample yields over 70,000 clones, over 70% seen once. The sequenced material came from peripheral blood. The receptors were gathered from a woman older than 75 with acute or convalescent COVID-19. Both conserved end residues are part of each CDR3. Each record gives: D gene, J gene, V gene, clone size, CDR3 protein, CDR3 DNA. D genes are given only for firm matches. Not every row has a clone size; where given, it reads once, few, many or a size class.

d_gene: TRBD2
j_gene: TRBJ2-5
v_gene: TRBV5-1
abundance: few
CDR3aa: CASSLGVSGGYQETQYF
CDR3nt: TGCGCCAGCAGCTTGGGTGTTAGCGGGGGCTATCAAGAGACCCAGTACTTC

d_gene: .
j_gene: TRBJ1-6
v_gene: TRBV13
abundance: .
CDR3aa: CASSQRAGYTYNSPLHF
CDR3nt: TGTGCCAGCAGCCAAAGGGCAGGGTATACCTATAATTCACCCCTCCACTTT

d_gene: TRBD2
j_gene: TRBJ2-1
v_gene: TRBV7-2
abundance: .
CDR3aa: CASSPRTSGGHEQFF
CDR3nt: TGTGCCAGCAGCCCCCGGACTAGCGGGGGGCATGAGCAGTTCTTC

d_gene: .
j_gene: TRBJ1-1
v_gene: TRBV18
abundance: .
CDR3aa: CASSPRQNPEAFF
CDR3nt: TGTGCCAGCTCACCGCGACAGAATCCTGAAGCTTTCTTT

d_gene: TRBD1
j_gene: TRBJ1-5
v_gene: TRBV6-2/TRBV6-3
abundance: .
CDR3aa: CASSPSQGTDQPQHF
CDR3nt: TGTGCCAGCAGCCCCTCACAGGGGACGGATCAGCCCCAGCATTTT

d_gene: .
j_gene: TRBJ1-4
v_gene: TRBV28
abundance: .
CDR3aa: CASSFRGGEKLFF
CDR3nt: TGTGCCAGCAGTTTTAGGGGCGGTGAAAAACTGTTTTTT

d_gene: TRBD1
j_gene: TRBJ1-4
v_gene: TRBV28
abundance: .
CDR3aa: CASSLGGQGEKLFF
CDR3nt: TGTGCCAGCAGTTTAGGGGGACAGGGTGAAAAACTGTTTTTT

d_gene: TRBD2
j_gene: TRBJ2-5
v_gene: TRBV11-3
abundance: .
CDR3aa: CASSWAGGQETQYF
CDR3nt: TGTGCCAGCAGCTGGGCGGGGGGCCAAGAGACCCAGTACTTC

d_gene: TRBD1
j_gene: TRBJ1-5
v_gene: TRBV18
abundance: few
CDR3aa: CASSQTGGNDQPQHF
CDR3nt: TGTGCCAGCTCACAGACAGGGGGCAACGATCAGCCCCAGCATTTT

d_gene: .
j_gene: TRBJ1-2
v_gene: TRBV28
abundance: once
CDR3aa: CASSTMTGALTGYTF
CDR3nt: TGTGCCAGCAGTACAATGACAGGTGCCCTCACCGGCTACACCTTC

d_gene: TRBD1
j_gene: TRBJ1-5
v_gene: TRBV12-3/TRBV12-4
abundance: .
CDR3aa: CASNRQGTQPQHF
CDR3nt: TGTGCCAGCAATAGACAGGGGACTCAGCCCCAGCATTTT

d_gene: TRBD1
j_gene: TRBJ2-7
v_gene: TRBV19
abundance: .
CDR3aa: CASSIATYPGQGSYEQYF
CDR3nt: TGTGCCAGTAGTATAGCCACCTACCCGGGACAGGGCTCCTACGAGCAGTACTTC

d_gene: .
j_gene: TRBJ1-1
v_gene: TRBV19
abundance: .
CDR3aa: CASEVQGLNTEAFF
CDR3nt: TGTGCCAGCGAGGTACAGGGTCTGAACACTGAAGCTTTCTTT

d_gene: TRBD1
j_gene: TRBJ1-4
v_gene: TRBV19
abundance: .
CDR3aa: CASSTDRGRREKLFF
CDR3nt: TGTGCCAGTAGTACGGACAGGGGGCGACGTGAAAAACTGTTTTTT

d_gene: TRBD1
j_gene: TRBJ2-7
v_gene: TRBV27
abundance: .
CDR3aa: CASSLNRGSYEQYF
CDR3nt: TGTGCCAGCAGTTTGAACAGGGGTAGCTACGAGCAGTACTTC

d_gene: TRBD1
j_gene: TRBJ1-4
v_gene: TRBV18
abundance: .
CDR3aa: CASSSDYRGRDEKLFF
CDR3nt: TGTGCCAGCTCATCAGATTACAGGGGCAGGGATGAAAAACTGTTTTTT

d_gene: .
j_gene: TRBJ2-2
v_gene: TRBV11-3
abundance: .
CDR3aa: CASSLGGSNTGELFF
CDR3nt: TGTGCCAGCAGCTTAGGAGGATCTAACACCGGGGAGCTGTTTTTT